These 3 T cell receptor beta chains originate from one sample sequenced in a study of siplizumab effects on memory and regulatory T cells. TCRdb's table, derived via immunoSEQ multiplex PCR, lists solely in-frame clones and lacks some. The top ten hold approximately 0.6% of the sample, which has roughly 100,000 clones, roughly 93% seen once. The sample comprised Tregs sorted from blood. All receptors come from a human donor in good health.

The V gene is TRBV5-1, the J gene TRBJ2-5; D assignment may be TRBD1 or TRBD2 (6 bases each). This CDR3 region has 13 residues. CDR1 SGHRS and CDR2 YFSETQ come from the germline V gene. Trimming stripped 1 base from V and 7 bases from J, with 11 bases between. For the CDR3, the DNA is TGCGCCAGCAGCTTGTATGGAGGGGGGACCCAGTACTTC. Protein sequence: CASSLYGGGTQYF.

The chain recombines TRBV11-3 with TRBJ2-1; D not resolved. CDR3 size: 14 residues. The germline V and J ends were trimmed by 1 base and 4 bases, with 8 bases remaining between them. Germline lookup yields CDR1 SGHNT and CDR2 YENEEA. The CDR3 is CASSLVGTYNEQFF. In DNA, the CDR3 is TGTGCCAGCAGCTTAGTAGGTACATACAATGAGCAGTTCTTC.

The chain couples TRBV11-3 to TRBJ2-7, with D perhaps TRBD2 (6 bases). V shed 5 bases and J shed 3 bases, with 17 bases lying between them. Germline V CDR1 and CDR2: SGHNT, YENEEA. This CDR3 is built from 15 residues. CDR3 loop: CASSPMGGGGYEQYF. As DNA, the CDR3 is TGTGCCAGCAGCCCGATGGGGGGAGGCGGCTACGAGCAGTACTTC.